Each of the 25 T cell receptor beta chains below was sequenced from the same sample in a study of control samples from healthy donors and cancer patients. The table came from immunoSEQ multiplex PCR; TCRdb's copy has only in-frame clones and leaves some out. This table holds some 89,000 clones, roughly 86% found once. The sequencing sample was made of blood. These receptors all stem from a man between 25 and 39 years old in good health.

The rearrangement joins TRBV4-2 to TRBJ2-5; 12 bases line up with TRBD2. The CDR3 contains 18 residues. Trimming cost V 1 base and J 3 bases; bases outside gene matches: 9. CDR1 and CDR2 from the germline V gene are LGHNA and YNFKEQ. The DNA for the CDR3 is TGTGCCAGCAGCCAAGTTGCGGCTAGCGGGGGGGCCGAAGAGACCCAGTACTTC. This encodes CASSQVAASGGAEETQYF.

This clone was found once. The V call is TRBV7-2, the J call TRBJ2-4, with a possible D match to TRBD2 (5 bases). Germline CDR1 is SGHTA and CDR2 is FQGNSA. The CDR3 covers 15 residues. The V end was cut by 1 base, the J end by 7 bases, with 14 bases between. CDR3 sequence reads: CASSLGVGEGNIQYF. CDR3 bases: TGTGCCAGCAGCTTAGGGGTCGGGGAAGGGAACATTCAGTACTTC. The entire variable domain, with the rest obtained from reference TRBV7-2 and TRBJ2-4, is as follows: GAGVSQSPSNKVTEKGKDVELRCDPISGHTALYWYRQSLGQGLEFLIYFQGNSAPDKSGLPSDRFSAERTGGSVSTLTIQRTQQEDSAVYLCASSLGVGEGNIQYFGAGTRLSVL.

The chain carries TRBV19 and TRBJ1-4; a weak D match, TRBD1 (5 bases). CDR1 LNHDA and CDR2 SQIVND come from the germline V gene (reference sequence). Between the trimmed V and J ends, which lost 5 bases and 6 bases, there was a span of 10 bases. The CDR3 is 13 residues long. Here the CDR3 DNA reads TGTGCCAGTAGTTCATCCAGGGATGAAAAACTGTTTTTT. Encoded protein: CASSSSRDEKLFF.

The chain has TRBV7-2 and TRBJ1-2; 7 bases align to TRBD1. This CDR3 region has 13 residues. With 5 bases clipped from V and 2 bases from J, the junction kept 2 bases outside the gene matches. Germline V gives CDR1 SGHTA, CDR2 FQGNSA. The chain's CDR3 is CASSRDSNYGYTF. CDR3 DNA sequence: TGTGCCAGCAGCCGGGACAGCAACTATGGCTACACCTTC.

V and J are TRBV27 and TRBJ2-7; D may correspond to TRBD1 or TRBD2 (6 bases each). This CDR3 contains 14 residues. The V gene's germline CDR1 is MNHEY and CDR2 SMNVEV (reference sequence). Deletions cut 8 bases from V and 3 bases from J, with 17 bases between. The CDR3 reads CASGSTGGFYEQYF. The CDR3 DNA is TGTGCCAGCGGATCGACAGGAGGGTTCTACGAGCAGTACTTC.

Only one count was recorded for this clone. CDR3 coding DNA: TGCGCCAGCAGCCAAGATCCGGCAGGGGGCGGCACAGATACGCAGTATTTT. It yields the protein CASSQDPAGGGTDTQYF. The chain has TRBV4-1 and TRBJ2-3; 8 bases agree with TRBD1. Germline CDR1 reads MGHRA; CDR2 reads YSYEKL. This CDR3 region has 17 residues. V gave up 0 bases and J gave up 1 base; unmatched junction bases: 6.

The V call is TRBV2, the J call TRBJ2-7; TRBD1 might be the D (6 bases). Germline assignment: CDR1 SNHLY and CDR2 FYNNEI. The CDR3 has 14 residues. Trimming removed 1 base at V and 4 bases at J, with 11 bases between. In nucleotides, the CDR3 is TGTGCCAGCAGTGAAGGGACAGCCAGATACGAGCAGTACTTC. It is translated as CASSEGTARYEQYF.

This clone is hyperexpanded in the sample. V is TRBV6-5 and J is TRBJ1-6; D is undetermined. The CDR3 runs to 12 residues. Germline lookup yields CDR1 MNHEY and CDR2 SVGAGI. V gave up 8 bases and J gave up 6 bases, with 8 bases separating them. The CDR3 DNA follows: TGTGCCAGCTTTTCGTTTAATTCACCCCTCCACTTT. Its protein product is CASFSFNSPLHF.

The chain is built from TRBV6-5 and TRBJ2-1; 9 bases agree with TRBD2. Germline lookup yields CDR1 MNHEY and CDR2 SVGAGI. CDR3 length equals 15 residues. V gave up 8 bases and J gave up 5 bases; unmatched junction bases: 10. CDR3 amino acids: CASSRSSGGNNEQFF. CDR3 DNA sequence: TGTGCCAGCTCCCGAAGTAGCGGGGGAAACAATGAGCAGTTCTTC.

This rearrangement joins TRBV2 to TRBJ1-2; D gene uncertain. CDR3 size: 14 residues. CDR1 is SNHLY and CDR2 is FYNNEI in the germline V gene. Trimming left V 8 bases short and J 5 bases short, with 18 bases between. The CDR3 coding sequence is TGTGCCAGCCGGCGGATAGGACGGAATTATGGCTACACCTTC. Its translation: CASRRIGRNYGYTF. The complete variable domain, with remaining parts taken from reference TRBV2 and TRBJ1-2, reads EPEVTQTPSHQVTQMGQEVILRCVPISNHLYFYWYRQILGQKVEFLVSFYNNEISEKSEIFDDQFSVERPDGSNFTLKIRSTKLEDSAMYFCASRRIGRNYGYTFGSGTRLTVV.

This chain connects TRBV12-3 or TRBV12-4 to TRBJ2-7; D is uncertain. The CDR3 extends over 13 amino acids. V lost 3 bases and J lost 5, with 11 bases in between. The CDR3 here is CASSFMPPHEQYF. Written as DNA, the CDR3 is TGTGCCAGCAGTTTCATGCCCCCGCACGAGCAGTACTTC.

This rearrangement joins TRBV4-1 to TRBJ1-1; D not resolved. The CDR3 runs 15 residues. Germline V CDR1 and CDR2: MGHRA, YSYEKL. Trimming cost V 2 bases and J 0 bases, with 10 bases left between them. Here the CDR3 DNA reads TGCGCCAGCAGCCAACCCTTGACGGTGAACACTGAAGCTTTCTTT. It yields the protein CASSQPLTVNTEAFF.

This rearrangement joins TRBV6-4 to TRBJ2-3; perhaps TRBD1 as D (6 bases). Germline V lookup: CDR1 MRHNA, CDR2 SNTAGT. Trimming removed 2 bases from V and 2 bases from J, with 11 bases in between. This CDR3 is 15 amino acids long. For the CDR3, the DNA is TGTGCCAGCAGTGACAAGGGACAATACACAGATACGCAGTATTTT. Amino acids: CASSDKGQYTDTQYF.

The V gene is TRBV27, the J gene TRBJ1-6; 8 bases are a match to TRBD1. Germline-derived CDR1 and CDR2 are MNHEY and SMNVEV (reference sequence). V lost 3 bases and J lost 5; bases outside the gene matches: 6. The CDR3 consists of 16 residues. In DNA, the CDR3 is TGTGCCAGCAGTTTCAGAGGACAGGGTAATAATTCACCCCTCCACTTT. Encoded protein: CASSFRGQGNNSPLHF.

The rearrangement joins TRBV5-4 to TRBJ2-3; maybe TRBD1 (8 bases). This CDR3 contains 15 residues. CDR1 is SGHNT, CDR2 YYREEE, per germline (reference sequence). The germline V and J ends were trimmed by 4 bases and 1 base, with 13 bases remaining between them. CDR3: CASSHTGGGTDTQYF. The CDR3 coding sequence is TGTGCCAGCAGCCATACAGGGGGGGGCACAGATACGCAGTATTTT.

The chain uses TRBV6-5 and TRBJ1-5; D may be TRBD1 (6 bases). The CDR3 is 13 amino acids. Germline CDR1 MNHEY, CDR2 SVGAGI. The V end lost 6 bases, the J end lost 0 bases, and 6 bases lay between the germline ends. This CDR3 reads CASRTGSNQPQHF. The CDR3 DNA reads TGTGCCAGCAGGACAGGTAGCAATCAGCCCCAGCATTTT.

The CDR3 sequence: CAIGGLGVADTQYF. The CDR3 DNA reads TGTGCCATCGGGGGACTAGGAGTTGCAGATACGCAGTATTTT. The chain carries TRBV10-3 and TRBJ2-3; 8 positions match TRBD2. The germline CDR1 and CDR2 sequences are ENHRY and SYGVKD. The CDR3 consists of 14 residues. J lost 4 bases, V lost 8 bases, and 8 bases had no gene match.

V usage is TRBV4-2 and J usage is TRBJ1-3; no clear D gene. The CDR3 consists of 10 residues. Trimming took off 9 bases at V and 1 base at J, with 1 base between the two ends. CDR1 is LGHNA, CDR2 YNFKEQ, per germline. The CDR3, as DNA: TGTGCCAGTTCTGGAAACACCATATATTTT. It specifies CASSGNTIYF.

This chain links TRBV5-1 with TRBJ1-3, with no clear D. The V gene lost 0 bases and the J gene lost 2 bases, with 9 bases spanning the gap. The CDR3 loop spans 15 amino acids. Germline CDR1 SGHRS, CDR2 YFSETQ. CDR3 coding DNA: TGCGCCAGCAGCTTGGAGGCTCCTCCTGGAAACACCATATATTTT. Translation: CASSLEAPPGNTIYF.

J is TRBJ2-5 and V is TRBV10-1, with D perhaps matching TRBD2 (9 bases). This CDR3 has 20 residues. Trimming removed 4 bases at V and 2 bases at J, with 29 bases between. Germline values: CDR1 WNHNN, CDR2 SYGVQD (reference sequence). This CDR3 reads CASSGLDRVILAGLQETQYF. Written as DNA, the CDR3 is TGCGCCAGCAGTGGCTTGGACAGGGTAATTCTAGCGGGGCTACAAGAGACCCAGTACTTC.

The chain employs TRBV28 and TRBJ1-1; 10 bases match TRBD1. Germline V lookup: CDR1 MDHEN, CDR2 SYDVKM. CDR3 size: 17 residues. Trimming removed 5 bases from V and 6 bases from J; junction bases left unmatched: 15. CDR3 nucleotides: TGTGCCAGCAGTCCTATCGGGACAGGGGTCAAGTGGTCTGAAGCTTTCTTT. Protein product: CASSPIGTGVKWSEAFF. The whole variable domain, filled in from reference TRBV28 and TRBJ1-1, reads DVKVTQSSRYLVKRTGEKVFLECVQDMDHENMFWYRQDPGLGLRLIYFSYDVKMKEKGDIPEGYSVSREKKERFSLILESASTNQTSMYLCASSPIGTGVKWSEAFFGQGTRLTVV.

The chain is built from TRBV2 and TRBJ1-2; 9 bases line up with TRBD1. This CDR3 has 16 residues. With 2 bases clipped from V and 4 bases from J, the junction kept 8 bases outside the gene matches. CDR1 SNHLY and CDR2 FYNNEI come from the germline V gene. The CDR3 loop reads CASSELGTGTIYGYTF. For the CDR3, the DNA is TGTGCCAGCAGTGAATTGGGGACAGGGACGATCTATGGCTACACCTTC.

CDR3 region: CASSPPGEANYGYTF. CDR3 DNA: TGTGCCAGCAGTCCCCCAGGGGAGGCTAACTATGGCTACACCTTC. The J gene is TRBJ1-2, the V gene TRBV6-5; D may be TRBD1 (6 bases). Trimming took 5 bases from V and 0 from J, leaving 13 bases between them. The CDR3 is made up of 15 amino acids. CDR1 is MNHEY and CDR2 is SVGAGI in the germline V gene.

The CDR3 spells CATSKAGAGNTIYF. The CDR3 nucleotides read TGTGCCACCAGCAAAGCAGGGGCTGGAAACACCATATATTTT. The chain couples TRBV15 to TRBJ1-3; D may be TRBD1 (6 bases). CDR3 length: 14 residues. Germline V gene lookup returns CDR1 LNHNV and CDR2 YYDKDF (reference sequence). The V end was cut by 4 bases, the J end by 2 bases, with 9 bases between.

The chain carries TRBV10-3 and TRBJ1-2; 7 nucleotides agree with TRBD1. The V segment lost 6 bases and the J segment 6 bases; nucleotides outside the gene matches: 7. CDR1 and CDR2 (germline): ENHRY, SYGVKD. The CDR3 is 13 residues long. This CDR3 reads CAIRVTGNDGYTF. The CDR3 DNA reads as TGTGCCATCAGGGTGACAGGGAATGATGGCTACACCTTC.